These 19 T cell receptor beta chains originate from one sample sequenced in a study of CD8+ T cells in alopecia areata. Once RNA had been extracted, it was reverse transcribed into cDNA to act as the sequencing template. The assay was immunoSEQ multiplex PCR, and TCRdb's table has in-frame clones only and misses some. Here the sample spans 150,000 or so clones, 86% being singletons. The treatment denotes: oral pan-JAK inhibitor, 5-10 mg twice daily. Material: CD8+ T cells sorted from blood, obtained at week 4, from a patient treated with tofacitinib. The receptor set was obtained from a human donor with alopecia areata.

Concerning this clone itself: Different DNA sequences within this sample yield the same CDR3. CDR3 in DNA: TGTGCCAGCAGTTTATCTACAGATACGCAGTATTTT. This gives the protein CASSLSTDTQYF. The chain recombines TRBV27 with TRBJ2-3; D is unclear. In germline, CDR1 is MNHEY, CDR2 SMNVEV (reference sequence). CDR3 length equals 12 residues. V lost 0 bases and J 3 bases, leaving 1 base between the germline ends.

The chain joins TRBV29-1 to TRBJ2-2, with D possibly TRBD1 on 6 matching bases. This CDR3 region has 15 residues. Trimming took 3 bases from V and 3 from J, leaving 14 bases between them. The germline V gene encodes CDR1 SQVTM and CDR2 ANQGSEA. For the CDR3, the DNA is TGCAGCGTTGAGGAGCAGGGGAAGGACACCGGGGAGCTGTTTTTT. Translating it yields CSVEEQGKDTGELFF.

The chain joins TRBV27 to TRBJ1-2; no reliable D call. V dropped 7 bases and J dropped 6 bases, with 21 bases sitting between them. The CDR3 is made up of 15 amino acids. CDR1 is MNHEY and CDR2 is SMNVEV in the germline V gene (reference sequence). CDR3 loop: CASMALDGSADGYTF. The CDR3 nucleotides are TGTGCCAGCATGGCCCTTGACGGTTCGGCGGATGGCTACACCTTC.

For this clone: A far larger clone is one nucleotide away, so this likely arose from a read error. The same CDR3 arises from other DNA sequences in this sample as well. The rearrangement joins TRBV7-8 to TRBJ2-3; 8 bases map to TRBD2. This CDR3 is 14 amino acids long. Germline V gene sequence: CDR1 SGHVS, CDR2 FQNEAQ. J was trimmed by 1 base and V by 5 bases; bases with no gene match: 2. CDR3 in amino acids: CASSQTSGTDTQYF. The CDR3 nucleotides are TGTGCCAGCAGCCAGACTAGCGGCACAGATACGCAGTATTTT.

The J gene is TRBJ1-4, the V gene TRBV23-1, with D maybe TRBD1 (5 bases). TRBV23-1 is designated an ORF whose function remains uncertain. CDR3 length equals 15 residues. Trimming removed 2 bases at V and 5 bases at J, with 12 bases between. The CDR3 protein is CASSQRGGENEKLFF. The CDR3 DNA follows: TGCGCCAGCAGTCAACGGGGAGGGGAAAATGAAAAACTGTTTTTT.

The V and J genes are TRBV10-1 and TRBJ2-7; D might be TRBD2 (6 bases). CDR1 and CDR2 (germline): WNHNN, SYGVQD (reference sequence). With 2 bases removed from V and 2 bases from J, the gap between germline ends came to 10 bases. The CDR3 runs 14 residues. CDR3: CASSEVPGAYEQYF. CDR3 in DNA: TGCGCCAGCAGTGAGGTCCCGGGAGCCTACGAGCAGTACTTC.

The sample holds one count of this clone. CDR3 sequence: CASSHLYEQYF. In DNA, the CDR3 is TGTGCCAGCAGCCACCTCTACGAGCAGTACTTC. The chain combines TRBV7-9 with TRBJ2-7; D remains ambiguous. The CDR3 is made up of 11 amino acids. Germline V gene sequence: CDR1 SEHNR, CDR2 FQNEAQ (reference sequence). V was clipped by 5 bases and J by 3 bases, with 5 bases between them.

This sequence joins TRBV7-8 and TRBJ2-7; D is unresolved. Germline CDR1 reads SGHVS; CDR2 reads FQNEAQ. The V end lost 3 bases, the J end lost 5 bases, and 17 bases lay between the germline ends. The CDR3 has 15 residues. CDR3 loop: CASSLVPPANHEQYF. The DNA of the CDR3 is TGTGCCAGCAGCTTGGTGCCCCCGGCGAACCACGAGCAGTACTTC.

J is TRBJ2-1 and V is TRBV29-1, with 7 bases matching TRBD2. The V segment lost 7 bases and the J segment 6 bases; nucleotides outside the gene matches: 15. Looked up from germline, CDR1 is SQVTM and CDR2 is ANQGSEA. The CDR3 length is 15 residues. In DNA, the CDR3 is TGCAGCGGATTTGGGGGGAGGGCCATCGGCAATGAGCAGTTCTTC. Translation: CSGFGGRAIGNEQFF.

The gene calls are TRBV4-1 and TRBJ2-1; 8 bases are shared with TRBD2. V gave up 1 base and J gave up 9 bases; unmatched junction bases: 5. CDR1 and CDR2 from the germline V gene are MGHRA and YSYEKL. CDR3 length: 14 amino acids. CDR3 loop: CASSQGGGLSEQFF. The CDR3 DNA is TGCGCCAGCAGCCAAGGCGGGGGGCTAAGTGAGCAGTTCTTC.

The CDR3, as DNA: TGTGCCAGCAGCCAGGGGGCTAACACTGAAGCTTTCTTT. It codes for CASSQGANTEAFF. The chain employs TRBV5-4 and TRBJ1-1, with 8 bases matching TRBD1. Germline trimming cut 4 bases from V and 2 bases from J; bases unmatched to any gene: 1. Germline V gene lookup returns CDR1 SGHNT and CDR2 YYREEE (reference sequence). This CDR3 is built from 13 residues.

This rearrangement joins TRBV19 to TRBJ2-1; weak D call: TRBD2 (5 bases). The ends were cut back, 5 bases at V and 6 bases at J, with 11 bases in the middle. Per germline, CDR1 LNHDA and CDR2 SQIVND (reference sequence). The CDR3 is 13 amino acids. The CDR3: CASSSAGLNEQFF. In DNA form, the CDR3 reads TGTGCCAGTAGTTCGGCCGGACTCAATGAGCAGTTCTTC.

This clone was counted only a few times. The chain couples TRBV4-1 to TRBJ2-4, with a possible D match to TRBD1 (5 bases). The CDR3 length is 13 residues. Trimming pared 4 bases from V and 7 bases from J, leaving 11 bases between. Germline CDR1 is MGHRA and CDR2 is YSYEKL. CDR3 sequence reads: CASSPNRQNIQYF. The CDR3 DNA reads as TGCGCCAGCAGCCCGAATCGACAGAACATTCAGTACTTC.

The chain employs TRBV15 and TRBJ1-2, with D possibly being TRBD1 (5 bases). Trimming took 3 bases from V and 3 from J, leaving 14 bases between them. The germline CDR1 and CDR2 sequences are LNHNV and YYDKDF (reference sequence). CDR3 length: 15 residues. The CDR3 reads CATSRRGGLYYGYTF. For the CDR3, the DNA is TGTGCCACCAGCAGGCGGGGGGGTCTGTACTATGGCTACACCTTC.

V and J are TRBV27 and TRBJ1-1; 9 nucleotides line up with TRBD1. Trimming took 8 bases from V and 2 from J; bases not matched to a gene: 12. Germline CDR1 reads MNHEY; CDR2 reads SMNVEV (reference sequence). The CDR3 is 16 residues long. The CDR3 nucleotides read TGTGCCAGCTCCAAAATACCGGGACAGGGAAACACTGAAGCTTTCTTT. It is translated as CASSKIPGQGNTEAFF.

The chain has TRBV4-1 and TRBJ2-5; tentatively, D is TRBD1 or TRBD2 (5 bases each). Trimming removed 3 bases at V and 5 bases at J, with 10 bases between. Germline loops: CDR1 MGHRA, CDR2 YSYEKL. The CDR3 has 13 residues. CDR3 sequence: CASSQGRWETQYF. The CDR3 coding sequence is TGCGCCAGCAGCCAGGGACGGTGGGAGACCCAGTACTTC.

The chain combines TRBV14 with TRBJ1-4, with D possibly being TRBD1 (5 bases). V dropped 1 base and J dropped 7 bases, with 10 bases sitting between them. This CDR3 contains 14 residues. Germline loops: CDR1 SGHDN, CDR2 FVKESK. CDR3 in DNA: TGTGCCAGCAGCCAAGGGAGGACACCTGAAAAACTGTTTTTT. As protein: CASSQGRTPEKLFF.

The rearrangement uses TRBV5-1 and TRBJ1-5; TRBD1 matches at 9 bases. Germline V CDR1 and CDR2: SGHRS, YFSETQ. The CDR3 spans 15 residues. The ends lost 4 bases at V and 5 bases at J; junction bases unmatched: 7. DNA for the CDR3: TGCGCCAGCAGCAGCGGACAGGGGCAGTATCAGCCCCAGCATTTT. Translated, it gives CASSSGQGQYQPQHF. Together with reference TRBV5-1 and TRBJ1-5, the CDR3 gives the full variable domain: KAGVTQTPRYLIKTRGQQVTLSCSPISGHRSVSWYQQTPGQGLQFLFEYFSETQRNKGNFPGRFSGRQFSNSRSEMNVSTLELGDSALYLCASSSGQGQYQPQHFGDGTRLSIL.

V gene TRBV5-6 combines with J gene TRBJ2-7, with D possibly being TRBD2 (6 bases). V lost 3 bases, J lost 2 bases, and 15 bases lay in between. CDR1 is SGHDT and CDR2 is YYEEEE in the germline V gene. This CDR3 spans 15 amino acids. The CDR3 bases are TGTGCCAGCAGCTCGCTAGGGCGGGGAGCCTACGAGCAGTACTTC. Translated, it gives CASSSLGRGAYEQYF.